A single sample is the source of the 32 T cell receptor beta chains below, sequenced in a study of shared clonotypes between healthy human individuals. Terminally differentiated effector memory CD45RA+ cells were excluded from the naive CD8 cells, which were CD45RO-negative and positively selected for CCR7. Method: immunoSEQ multiplex PCR; TCRdb's copy keeps in-frame clones and lacks some. The sample contains about 820,000 clones, 85% to 95% of which appear only once. Sequencing was done on a sample of naive CD8+ T cells sorted from blood. Receptors were obtained from a man in his thirties or forties in good health.

The CDR3 here is CASRAQGLAGFTGDEQFF. In nucleotides, the CDR3 is TGTGCCAGCCGCGCACAGGGACTAGCGGGATTCACCGGCGATGAGCAGTTCTTC. The chain uses TRBV25-1 and TRBJ2-1; 13 bases are a match to TRBD2. V shed 8 bases, J shed 8 bases, and the junction held 18 bases outside the gene matches. Germline loops: CDR1 MGHDK, CDR2 SYGVNS. This CDR3 spans 18 amino acids.

The chain joins TRBV7-6 to TRBJ2-1; D is unresolved. Trimming pared 3 bases from V and 3 bases from J, leaving 12 bases between. Germline values: CDR1 SGHVS, CDR2 FNYEAQ. The CDR3 loop spans 15 amino acids. CDR3 loop: CASSLGGFNYNEQFF. Written as DNA, the CDR3 is TGTGCCAGCAGCTTGGGCGGTTTTAACTACAATGAGCAGTTCTTC. Using reference TRBV7-6 and TRBJ2-1 for the parts outside the CDR3, the full variable domain is GAGVSQSPRYKVTKRGQDVALRCDPISGHVSLYWYRQALGQGPEFLTYFNYEAQQDKSGLPNDRFSAERPEGSISTLTIQRTEQRDSAMYRCASSLGGFNYNEQFFGPGTRLTVL.

Concerning this clone itself: Other nucleotide sequences in the sample specify the same CDR3. This chain links TRBV19 with TRBJ2-3, with 10 bases aligning to TRBD1. V lost 3 bases to trimming and J lost 3 bases; unmatched junction nucleotides: 6. Germline V gene sequence: CDR1 LNHDA, CDR2 SQIVND (reference sequence). This CDR3 has 16 residues. The DNA of the CDR3 is TGTGCCAGTAGTATTGTCGGGACAGGGGAGACAGATACGCAGTATTTT. This sequence encodes CASSIVGTGETDTQYF.

The chain has TRBV14 and TRBJ2-1, with 11 nucleotides matching TRBD2. J gave up 5 bases and V 1 base, and 1 base lay outside the gene matches. The CDR3 extends over 15 amino acids. CDR1 is SGHDN, CDR2 FVKESK, per germline. Here the CDR3 reads CASSQVLAGDNEQFF. The CDR3 coding sequence is TGTGCCAGCAGCCAAGTACTAGCGGGAGACAATGAGCAGTTCTTC.

This rearrangement joins TRBV7-9 to TRBJ1-1, with D hard to call. The V end was cut by 4 bases, the J end by 3 bases, with 12 bases between. Germline V gene data show CDR1 as SEHNR and CDR2 as FQNEAQ (reference sequence). The length of the CDR3 is 14 residues. The DNA of the CDR3 is TGTGCCAGCAGCTACGGGTTCGAGTACACTGAAGCTTTCTTT. Translation gives CASSYGFEYTEAFF.

The chain joins TRBV27 to TRBJ2-5, with 8 bases fitting TRBD2. V gave up 0 bases and J gave up 2 bases; unmatched junction bases: 5. In germline, CDR1 is MNHEY, CDR2 SMNVEV (reference sequence). This CDR3 has 16 amino acids. CDR3 protein: CASSLSAGDYQETQYF. CDR3 in DNA: TGTGCCAGCAGTTTATCAGCGGGAGATTATCAAGAGACCCAGTACTTC.

This sequence joins TRBV6-1 and TRBJ2-2; no firm D call. CDR3 size: 17 residues. Germline CDR1 MNHNS, CDR2 SASEGT. The V and J ends lost 3 bases and 2 bases respectively, with 16 bases between them. DNA of the CDR3: TGTGCCAGCAGTGATTTGAGTTGGGCGGAAAACACCGGGGAGCTGTTTTTT. It codes for CASSDLSWAENTGELFF.

This clone was seen just once. V and J are TRBV7-9 and TRBJ2-1; TRBD2 is a possible D gene (6 bases). V shed 5 bases and J shed 0 bases, with 11 bases lying between them. Germline values: CDR1 SEHNR, CDR2 FQNEAQ (reference sequence). CDR3 length: 15 residues. The CDR3: CASSGAGLSYNEQFF. The CDR3 DNA reads as TGTGCCAGCAGCGGAGCGGGCCTCTCCTACAATGAGCAGTTCTTC.

The V call is TRBV13, the J call TRBJ2-7; the match to TRBD2 covers 9 bases. The junction had 20 bases not matched to a gene; V was cut back by 4 bases and J by 4 bases. The CDR3 has 19 amino acids. Germline V gene data show CDR1 as PRHDT and CDR2 as FYEKMQ (reference sequence). The CDR3 region is CASSSTGDIAGAELYEQYF. CDR3 sequence (DNA): TGTGCCAGCAGCTCAACAGGGGACATAGCGGGAGCAGAGTTGTACGAGCAGTACTTC.

The chain employs TRBV6-5 and TRBJ2-3; unclear D gene. The CDR3 covers 13 residues. The V and J ends lost 2 bases and 4 bases respectively, with 7 bases between them. Germline V gene sequence: CDR1 MNHEY, CDR2 SVGAGI. CDR3 region: CASSYMGSDTQYF. The CDR3 nucleotides are TGTGCCAGCAGTTACATGGGGTCAGATACGCAGTATTTT.

The chain recombines TRBV7-6 with TRBJ2-2; 11 nucleotides line up with TRBD1. V was clipped by 8 bases and J by 8 bases; unmatched bases: 7. CDR3 size: 14 residues. Germline lookup yields CDR1 SGHVS and CDR2 FNYEAQ. The CDR3 coding sequence is TGTGCCAGCGCCACCGGGACAGGGGGTGGGGAGCTGTTTTTT. This encodes CASATGTGGGELFF.

As DNA, the CDR3 is TGTGCCAGCTCACCTCCGAGCAAAGAACCCGGGCCAGATGGCTACACCTTC. As protein: CASSPPSKEPGPDGYTF. This chain links TRBV18 with TRBJ1-2; no definite D call. V was cut by 3 bases and J by 6 bases, with 23 bases left in between. Per the germline V gene, CDR1 is KGHSH and CDR2 is LQKENI. This CDR3 region has 17 residues. The variable domain in full, with the rest retrieved from reference TRBV18 and TRBJ1-2, is NAGVMQNPRHLVRRRGQEARLRCSPMKGHSHVYWYRQLPEEGLKFMVYLQKENIIDESGMPKERFSAEFPKEGPSILRIQQVVRGDSAAYFCASSPPSKEPGPDGYTFGSGTRLTVV.

This chain uses TRBV7-2 with TRBJ2-2, with D hard to call. Germline CDR1 reads SGHTA; CDR2 reads FQGNSA. V was clipped by 5 bases and J by 0 bases, with 7 bases between them. CDR3 length: 14 residues. The CDR3 is CASSHATNTGELFF. As DNA, the CDR3 is TGTGCCAGCAGCCATGCAACGAACACCGGGGAGCTGTTTTTT.

This clone occurred a few times. V and J are TRBV6-5 and TRBJ2-7; D is perhaps TRBD1 (6 bases). Per germline, CDR1 MNHEY and CDR2 SVGAGI. V shed 4 bases and J shed 2 bases, with 9 bases lying between them. CDR3 length: 13 amino acids. CDR3 DNA sequence: TGTGCCAGCAGTTTGGACAGCGCCTACGAGCAGTACTTC. This translates into CASSLDSAYEQYF.

The chain recombines TRBV6-1 with TRBJ2-7, with 11 bases identical to TRBD1. This CDR3 has 17 residues. The germline V gene has CDR1 MNHNS and CDR2 SASEGT. V shed 3 bases and J 3 bases; nucleotides not matched to a gene: 10. CDR3: CASSEIPVGTGGYEQYF. The CDR3 DNA reads TGTGCCAGCAGTGAGATCCCGGTGGGGACAGGGGGCTACGAGCAGTACTTC.

The chain carries TRBV6-5 and TRBJ2-7, with a possible D match to TRBD1 (6 bases). The CDR3 is 15 amino acids. Germline values: CDR1 MNHEY, CDR2 SVGAGI. V was clipped by 2 bases and J by 4 bases, with 15 bases between them. In DNA form, the CDR3 reads TGTGCCAGCAGTTACGAACAGGGACCAATGTACGAGCAGTACTTC. This encodes CASSYEQGPMYEQYF.

This rearrangement joins TRBV5-6 to TRBJ2-2; D is ambiguous. The CDR3 has 13 residues. Germline CDR1 is SGHDT and CDR2 is YYEEEE. Trimming took 2 bases from V and 0 from J, leaving 2 bases between them. The CDR3 DNA reads as TGTGCCAGCAGCTTTCCGAACACCGGGGAGCTGTTTTTT. It yields the protein CASSFPNTGELFF. The full variable domain, its missing parts supplied by reference TRBV5-6 and TRBJ2-2, is DAGVTQSPTHLIKTRGQQVTLRCSPKSGHDTVSWYQQALGQGPQFIFQYYEEEERQRGNFPDRFSGHQFPNYSSELNVNALLLGDSALYLCASSFPNTGELFFGEGSRLTVL.

J is TRBJ2-7 and V is TRBV5-1, with a possible D match to TRBD2 (5 bases). The CDR3 has 11 amino acids. Looked up from germline, CDR1 is SGHRS and CDR2 is YFSETQ. Trimming stripped 7 bases from V and 2 bases from J, with 7 bases between. CDR3 amino acids: CASGSAYEQYF. CDR3 DNA: TGCGCCAGCGGGAGCGCCTACGAGCAGTACTTC. Full variable domain (missing parts from reference TRBV5-1 and TRBJ2-7): KAGVTQTPRYLIKTRGQQVTLSCSPISGHRSVSWYQQTPGQGLQFLFEYFSETQRNKGNFPGRFSGRQFSNSRSEMNVSTLELGDSALYLCASGSAYEQYFGPGTRLTVT.

This clone came up once. This chain uses TRBV5-1 with TRBJ2-3; no clear D. This CDR3 region has 14 residues. CDR1 and CDR2 from the germline V gene are SGHRS and YFSETQ. With 7 bases removed from V and 4 bases from J, the gap between germline ends came to 16 bases. CDR3 sequence reads: CASRQHTGSDTQYF. In nucleotides, the CDR3 is TGCGCCAGCCGCCAGCATACTGGGTCAGATACGCAGTATTTT.

This rearrangement joins TRBV7-9 to TRBJ2-1; the match to TRBD2 covers 7 bases. CDR1 and CDR2 (germline): SEHNR, FQNEAQ (reference sequence). The CDR3 is 16 residues long. J gave up 1 base and V 2 bases, and 5 bases lay outside the gene matches. The CDR3 loop is CASSLPSGDSYNEQFF. The CDR3 bases are TGTGCCAGCAGCTTACCCAGCGGGGATTCCTACAATGAGCAGTTCTTC.

V is TRBV6-5 and J is TRBJ2-7, with 7 bases fitting TRBD2. V trimming: 2 bases; J trimming: 5 bases; junction bases outside the gene matches: 6. This CDR3 contains 14 residues. CDR1 and CDR2 (germline): MNHEY, SVGAGI. In DNA form, the CDR3 reads TGTGCCAGCAGTTACGGCGGGAGAAGGAACGAGCAGTACTTC. This sequence encodes CASSYGGRRNEQYF.

The gene calls are TRBV28 and TRBJ2-5; TRBD2 aligns across 8 bases. The germline V gene encodes CDR1 MDHEN and CDR2 SYDVKM. Losses at the gene ends were 5 bases for V and 5 bases for J; bases not matched to a gene: 7. The length of the CDR3 is 14 residues. CDR3 sequence: CASSATSVVETQYF. CDR3 nucleotide sequence: TGTGCCAGCAGTGCGACTAGCGTTGTGGAGACCCAGTACTTC.

This chain joins TRBV7-9 and TRBJ2-7; 7 bases agree with TRBD2. The V gene end was trimmed by 1 base and the J gene end by 5 bases; junction bases not matched to a gene: 5. The CDR3 is 14 residues long. Germline lookup yields CDR1 SEHNR and CDR2 FQNEAQ (reference sequence). CDR3 region: CASSLVAGVNEQYF. The CDR3, as DNA: TGTGCCAGCAGCTTAGTGGCGGGAGTAAACGAGCAGTACTTC.

The chain recombines TRBV21-1 with TRBJ2-2; TRBD1, the table's D call, was not compared with the DNA. TRBV21-1 is recorded as a pseudogene. This CDR3 contains 19 residues. CDR3 coding DNA: TGTGCCAGCAGCAGTCCGAGGCGGCAGGGTAAAGGCTACACCGGGGAGCTGTTTTTT. It yields the protein CASSSPRRQGKGYTGELFF.

To note about this clone: Its ends do not fully match the called genes, so a read error is possible. The chain uses TRBV7-9 and TRBJ2-3; 9 bases match TRBD2. Looked up from germline, CDR1 is SEHNR and CDR2 is FQNEAQ (reference sequence). This CDR3 spans 15 amino acids. CDR3 sequence: CASILGGTSRDTQYF. CDR3 DNA sequence: TGTGCCAGCATCCTAGGGGGGACTAGCAGAGATACGCAGTATTTT. The whole variable domain, filled in from reference TRBV7-9 and TRBJ2-3, reads DTGVSQNPRHKITKRGQNVTFRCDPISEHNRLYWYRQTLGQGPEFLTYFQNEAQLEKSRLLSDRFSAERPKGSFSTLEIQRTEQGDSAMYLCASILGGTSRDTQYFGPGTRLTVL.

This chain joins TRBV28 and TRBJ1-5; D gene uncertain. Germline assignment: CDR1 MDHEN and CDR2 SYDVKM. The CDR3 is 15 amino acids. Trimming took off 6 bases at V and 1 base at J, with 13 bases between the two ends. The DNA of the CDR3 is TGTGCCAGCAGCTCCATGGCGGGAAGCAATCAGCCCCAGCATTTT. Its translation: CASSSMAGSNQPQHF.

This chain uses TRBV5-4 with TRBJ2-3, with 9 bases aligning to TRBD1. The germline V gene encodes CDR1 SGHNT and CDR2 YYREEE (reference sequence). This CDR3 is 15 amino acids long. V dropped 0 bases and J dropped 6; count of bases not matched to a gene: 5. CDR3 nucleotides: TGTGCCAGCAGCTTGGGGGGGACAGGGAAGGATACGCAGTATTTT. This sequence encodes CASSLGGTGKDTQYF.

J is TRBJ2-5 and V is TRBV25-1, with D unresolved. The V end lost 4 bases, the J end lost 0 bases, and 9 bases lay between the germline ends. Germline CDR1 reads MGHDK; CDR2 reads SYGVNS. The CDR3 has 14 amino acids. CDR3: CASSGTRYQETQYF. In DNA form, the CDR3 reads TGTGCCAGCAGTGGTACGAGGTACCAAGAGACCCAGTACTTC.

This clone appeared a single time. The chain employs TRBV15 and TRBJ2-3; TRBD2 aligns across 7 bases. The CDR3 spans 16 residues. Per the germline V gene, CDR1 is LNHNV and CDR2 is YYDKDF (reference sequence). V lost 1 base, J lost 2 bases, and 6 bases stayed unmatched. The CDR3 is CATSRVEGRATDTQYF. The CDR3 DNA reads as TGTGCCACCAGCAGAGTGGAGGGGAGGGCCACAGATACGCAGTATTTT.

The chain is built from TRBV9 and TRBJ1-4, with 12 nucleotides matching TRBD1. Germline CDR1 and CDR2: SGDLS and YYNGEE. This CDR3 comprises 15 residues. Unmatched junction bases numbered 4, after V lost 4 bases and J lost 6 bases. CDR3 residues: CASSPGQGAYEKLFF. The CDR3, as DNA: TGTGCCAGCAGCCCGGGACAGGGGGCGTATGAAAAACTGTTTTTT.

The V call is TRBV11-2, the J call TRBJ2-1, with D perhaps matching TRBD2 (5 bases). Germline CDR1 is SGHAT and CDR2 is FQNNGV. The CDR3 is made up of 13 amino acids. Trimming removed 7 bases from V and 5 bases from J, with 12 bases in between. Here the CDR3 DNA reads TGTGCCAGCATAGGCGGGTTTCACAATGAGCAGTTCTTC. The encoded protein is CASIGGFHNEQFF.

The chain employs TRBV27 and TRBJ2-7, with D possibly TRBD2 on 6 matching bases. This CDR3 contains 17 residues. V lost 6 bases and J 2 bases, leaving 23 bases between the germline ends. Germline assignment: CDR1 MNHEY and CDR2 SMNVEV (reference sequence). The CDR3 loop is CASSFSLNRGKTYEQYF. In DNA, the CDR3 is TGTGCCAGCAGCTTCTCCTTAAACCGGGGGAAAACCTACGAGCAGTACTTC.